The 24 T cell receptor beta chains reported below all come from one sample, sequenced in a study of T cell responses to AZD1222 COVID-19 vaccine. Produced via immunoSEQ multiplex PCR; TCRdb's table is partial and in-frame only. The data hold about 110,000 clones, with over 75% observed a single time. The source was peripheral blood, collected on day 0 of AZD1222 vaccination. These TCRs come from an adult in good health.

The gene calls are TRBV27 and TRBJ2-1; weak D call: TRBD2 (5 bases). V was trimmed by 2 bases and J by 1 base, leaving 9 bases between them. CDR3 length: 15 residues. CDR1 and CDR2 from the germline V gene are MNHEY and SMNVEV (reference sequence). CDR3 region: CASSLHLASYNEQFF. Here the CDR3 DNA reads TGTGCCAGCAGTTTACACCTAGCATCCTACAATGAGCAGTTCTTC.

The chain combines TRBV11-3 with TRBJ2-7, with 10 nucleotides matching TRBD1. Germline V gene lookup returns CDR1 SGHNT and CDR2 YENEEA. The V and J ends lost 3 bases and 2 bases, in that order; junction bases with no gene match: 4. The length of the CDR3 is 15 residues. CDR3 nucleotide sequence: TGTGCCAGCAGCTTTCCAGGACAGGGGGCCTACGAGCAGTACTTC. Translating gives CASSFPGQGAYEQYF.

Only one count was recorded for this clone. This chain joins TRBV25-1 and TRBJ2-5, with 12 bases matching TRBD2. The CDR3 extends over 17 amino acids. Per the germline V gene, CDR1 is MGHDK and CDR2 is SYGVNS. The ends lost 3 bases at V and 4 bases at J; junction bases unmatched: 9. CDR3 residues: CASSDGLAGGVRETQYF. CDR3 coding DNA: TGTGCCAGCAGTGATGGTCTAGCGGGAGGGGTGAGAGAGACCCAGTACTTC.

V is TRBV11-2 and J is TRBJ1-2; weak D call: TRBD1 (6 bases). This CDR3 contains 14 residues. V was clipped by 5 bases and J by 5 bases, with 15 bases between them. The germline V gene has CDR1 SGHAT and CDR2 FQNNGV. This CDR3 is CASSIGRGAYGYTF. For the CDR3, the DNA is TGTGCCAGCAGCATTGGTCGGGGGGCGTATGGCTACACCTTC.

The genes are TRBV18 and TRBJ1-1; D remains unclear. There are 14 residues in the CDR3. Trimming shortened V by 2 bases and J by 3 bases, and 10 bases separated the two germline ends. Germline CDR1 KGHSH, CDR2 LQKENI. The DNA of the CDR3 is TGTGCCAGCTCACCAACACCCTCCGACACTGAAGCTTTCTTT. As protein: CASSPTPSDTEAFF.

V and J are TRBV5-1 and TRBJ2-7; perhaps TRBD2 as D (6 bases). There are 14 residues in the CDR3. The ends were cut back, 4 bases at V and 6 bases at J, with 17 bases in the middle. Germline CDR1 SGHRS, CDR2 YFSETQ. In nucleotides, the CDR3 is TGCGCCAGCAGCCCCACTAGCCCCCCTCTCGAGCAGTACTTC. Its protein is CASSPTSPPLEQYF.

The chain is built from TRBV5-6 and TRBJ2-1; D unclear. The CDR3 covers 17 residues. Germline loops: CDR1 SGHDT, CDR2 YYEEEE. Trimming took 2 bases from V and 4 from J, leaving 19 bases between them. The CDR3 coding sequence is TGTGCCAGCAGCTTTTTTGCCGGGCCCGGGTCATACAATGAGCAGTTCTTC. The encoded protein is CASSFFAGPGSYNEQFF.

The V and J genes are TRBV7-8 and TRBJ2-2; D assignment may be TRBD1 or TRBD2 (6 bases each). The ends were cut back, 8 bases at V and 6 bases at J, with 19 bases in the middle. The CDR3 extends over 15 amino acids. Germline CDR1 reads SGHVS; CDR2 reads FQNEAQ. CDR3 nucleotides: TGTGCCAGCTATCTAGAGGGGGGAACGGCCGGGGAGCTGTTTTTT. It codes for CASYLEGGTAGELFF.

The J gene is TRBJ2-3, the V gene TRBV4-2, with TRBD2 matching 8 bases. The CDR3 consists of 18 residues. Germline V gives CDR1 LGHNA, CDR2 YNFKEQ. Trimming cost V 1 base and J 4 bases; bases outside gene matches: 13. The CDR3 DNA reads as TGTGCCAGCAGCCAAGCTCGATCCGGGGGGGCCGCCGCAGATACGCAGTATTTT. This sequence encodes CASSQARSGGAAADTQYF.

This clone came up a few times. CDR3 sequence: CASSFWQGINQPQHF. In DNA, the CDR3 is TGTGCCAGCAGTTTCTGGCAGGGGATAAATCAGCCCCAGCATTTT. The chain employs TRBV27 and TRBJ1-5; D perhaps matches TRBD1 (6 bases). Germline lookup yields CDR1 MNHEY and CDR2 SMNVEV (reference sequence). Trimming cost V 3 bases and J 4 bases, with 13 bases left between them. This CDR3 spans 15 amino acids.

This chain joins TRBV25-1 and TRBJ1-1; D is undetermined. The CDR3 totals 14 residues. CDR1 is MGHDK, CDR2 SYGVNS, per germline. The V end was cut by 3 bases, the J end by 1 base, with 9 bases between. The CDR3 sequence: CASSDFVGNTEAFF. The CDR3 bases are TGTGCCAGCAGTGACTTTGTAGGGAACACTGAAGCTTTCTTT.

The CDR3 coding sequence is TGTGCCAGCAGTTTATATTGGGCCGGCTACACCTTC. Translation: CASSLYWAGYTF. The gene calls are TRBV28 and TRBJ1-2, with D uncertain. V lost 1 base and J lost 8, with 8 bases in between. The CDR3 is made up of 12 amino acids. CDR1 is MDHEN, CDR2 SYDVKM, per germline.

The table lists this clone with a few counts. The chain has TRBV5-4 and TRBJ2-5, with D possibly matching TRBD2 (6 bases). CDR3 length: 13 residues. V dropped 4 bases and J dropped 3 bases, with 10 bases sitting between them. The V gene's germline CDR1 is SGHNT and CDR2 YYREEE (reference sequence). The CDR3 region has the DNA TGTGCCAGCAGCCATAGCGGAGAAGAGACCCAGTACTTC. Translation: CASSHSGEETQYF.

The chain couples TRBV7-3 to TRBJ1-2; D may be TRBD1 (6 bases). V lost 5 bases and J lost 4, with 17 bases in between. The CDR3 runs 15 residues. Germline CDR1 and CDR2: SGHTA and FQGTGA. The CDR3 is CASSLGAGELYGYTF. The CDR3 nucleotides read TGTGCCAGCAGCCTGGGGGCGGGAGAGCTCTATGGCTACACCTTC.

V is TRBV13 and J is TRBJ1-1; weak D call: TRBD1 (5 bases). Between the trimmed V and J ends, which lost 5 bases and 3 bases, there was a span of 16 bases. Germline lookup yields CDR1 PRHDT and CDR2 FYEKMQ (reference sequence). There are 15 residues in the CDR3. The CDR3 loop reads CASSIRAGWDTEAFF. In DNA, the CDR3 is TGTGCCAGCAGCATCAGGGCAGGTTGGGACACTGAAGCTTTCTTT.

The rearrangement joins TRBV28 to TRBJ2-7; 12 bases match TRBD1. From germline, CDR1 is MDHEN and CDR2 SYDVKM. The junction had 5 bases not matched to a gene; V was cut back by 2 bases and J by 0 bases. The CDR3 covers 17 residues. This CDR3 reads CASSLRDRGPRSYEQYF. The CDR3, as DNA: TGTGCCAGCAGTTTACGGGACAGGGGGCCCCGCTCCTACGAGCAGTACTTC.

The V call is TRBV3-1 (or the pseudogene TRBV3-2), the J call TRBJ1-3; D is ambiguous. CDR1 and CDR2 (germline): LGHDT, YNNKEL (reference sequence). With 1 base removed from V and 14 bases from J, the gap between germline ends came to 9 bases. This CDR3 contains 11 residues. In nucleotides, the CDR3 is TGTGCCAGCAGCCAAGTGGAGGAGGTATATTTT. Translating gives CASSQVEEVYF.

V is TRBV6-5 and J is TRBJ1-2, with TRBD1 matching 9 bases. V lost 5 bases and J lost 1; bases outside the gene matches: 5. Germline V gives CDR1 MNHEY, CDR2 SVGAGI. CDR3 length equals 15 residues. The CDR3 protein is CASSPGTGSNYGYTF. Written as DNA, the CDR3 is TGTGCCAGCAGTCCGGGGACAGGGAGTAACTATGGCTACACCTTC.

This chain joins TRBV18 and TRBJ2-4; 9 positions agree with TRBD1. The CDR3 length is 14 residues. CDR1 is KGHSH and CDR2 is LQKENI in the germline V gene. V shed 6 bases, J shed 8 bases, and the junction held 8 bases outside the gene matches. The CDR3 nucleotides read TGTGCCAGCTCGACGAGGACAGGGGTAGACATTCAGTACTTC. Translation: CASSTRTGVDIQYF. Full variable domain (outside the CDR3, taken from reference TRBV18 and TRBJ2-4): NAGVMQNPRHLVRRRGQEARLRCSPMKGHSHVYWYRQLPEEGLKFMVYLQKENIIDESGMPKERFSAEFPKEGPSILRIQQVVRGDSAAYFCASSTRTGVDIQYFGAGTRLSVL.

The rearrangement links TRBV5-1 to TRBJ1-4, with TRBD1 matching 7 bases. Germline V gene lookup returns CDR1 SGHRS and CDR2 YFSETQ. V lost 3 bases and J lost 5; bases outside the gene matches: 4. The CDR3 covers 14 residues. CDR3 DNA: TGCGCCAGCAGCTCCCGGGACAGAAATGAAAAACTGTTTTTT. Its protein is CASSSRDRNEKLFF. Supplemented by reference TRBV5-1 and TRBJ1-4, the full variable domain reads KAGVTQTPRYLIKTRGQQVTLSCSPISGHRSVSWYQQTPGQGLQFLFEYFSETQRNKGNFPGRFSGRQFSNSRSEMNVSTLELGDSALYLCASSSRDRNEKLFFGSGTQLSVL.

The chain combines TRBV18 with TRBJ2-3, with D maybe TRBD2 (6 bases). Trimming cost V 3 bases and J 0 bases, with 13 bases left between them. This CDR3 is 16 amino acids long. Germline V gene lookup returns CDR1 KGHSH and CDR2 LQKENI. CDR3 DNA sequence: TGTGCCAGCTCACCCGCGGGACCGCCTAGCACAGATACGCAGTATTTT. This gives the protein CASSPAGPPSTDTQYF.

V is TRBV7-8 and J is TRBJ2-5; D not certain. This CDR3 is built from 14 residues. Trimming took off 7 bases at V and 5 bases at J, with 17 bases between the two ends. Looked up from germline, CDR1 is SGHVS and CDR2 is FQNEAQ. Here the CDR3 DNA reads TGTGCCAGCAACACTCTTAAGGGTTGGGAGACCCAGTACTTC. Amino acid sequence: CASNTLKGWETQYF.

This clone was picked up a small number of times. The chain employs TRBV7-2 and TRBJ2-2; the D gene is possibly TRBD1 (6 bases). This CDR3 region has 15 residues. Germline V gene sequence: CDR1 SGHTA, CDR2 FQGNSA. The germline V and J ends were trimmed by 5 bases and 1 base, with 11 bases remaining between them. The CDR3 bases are TGTGCCAGCAGCCTCCAGACAGGGAACACCGGGGAGCTGTTTTTT. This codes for CASSLQTGNTGELFF.

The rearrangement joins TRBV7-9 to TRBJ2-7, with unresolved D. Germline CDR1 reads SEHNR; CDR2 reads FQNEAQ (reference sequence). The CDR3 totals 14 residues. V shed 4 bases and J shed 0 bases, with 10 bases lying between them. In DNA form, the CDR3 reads TGTGCCAGCAGCTCCCGGGCCCTCTCCTACGAGCAGTACTTC. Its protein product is CASSSRALSYEQYF. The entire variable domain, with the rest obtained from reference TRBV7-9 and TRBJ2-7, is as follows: DTGVSQNPRHKITKRGQNVTFRCDPISEHNRLYWYRQTLGQGPEFLTYFQNEAQLEKSRLLSDRFSAERPKGSFSTLEIQRTEQGDSAMYLCASSSRALSYEQYFGPGTRLTVT.